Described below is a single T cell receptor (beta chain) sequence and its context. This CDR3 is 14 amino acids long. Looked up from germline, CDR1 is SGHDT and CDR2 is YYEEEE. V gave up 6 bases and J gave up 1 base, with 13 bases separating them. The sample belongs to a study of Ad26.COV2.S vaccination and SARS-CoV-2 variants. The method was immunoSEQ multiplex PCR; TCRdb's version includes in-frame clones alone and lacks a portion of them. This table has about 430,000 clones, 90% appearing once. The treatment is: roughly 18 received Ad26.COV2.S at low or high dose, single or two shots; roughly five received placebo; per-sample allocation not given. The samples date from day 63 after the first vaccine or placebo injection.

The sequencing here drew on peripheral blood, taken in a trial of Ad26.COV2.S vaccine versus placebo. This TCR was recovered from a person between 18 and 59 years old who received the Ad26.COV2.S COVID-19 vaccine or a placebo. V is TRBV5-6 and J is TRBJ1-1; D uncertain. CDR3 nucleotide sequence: TGTGCCAGCAACAGACTGTCCGGGAACACTGAAGCTTTCTTT. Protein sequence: CASNRLSGNTEAFF.